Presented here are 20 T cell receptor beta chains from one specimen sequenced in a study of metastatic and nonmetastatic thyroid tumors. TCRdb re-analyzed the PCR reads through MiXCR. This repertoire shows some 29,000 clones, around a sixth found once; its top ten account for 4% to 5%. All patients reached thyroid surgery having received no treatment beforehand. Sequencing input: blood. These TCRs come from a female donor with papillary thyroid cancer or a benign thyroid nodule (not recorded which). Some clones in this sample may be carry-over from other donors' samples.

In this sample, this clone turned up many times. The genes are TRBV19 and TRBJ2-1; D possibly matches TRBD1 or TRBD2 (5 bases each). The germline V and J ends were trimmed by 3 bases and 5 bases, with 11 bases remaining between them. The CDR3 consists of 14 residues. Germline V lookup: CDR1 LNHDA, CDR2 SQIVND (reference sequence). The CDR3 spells CASSITGTDNEQFF. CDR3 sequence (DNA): TGTGCCAGTAGTATTACGGGGACCGACAATGAGCAGTTCTTC.

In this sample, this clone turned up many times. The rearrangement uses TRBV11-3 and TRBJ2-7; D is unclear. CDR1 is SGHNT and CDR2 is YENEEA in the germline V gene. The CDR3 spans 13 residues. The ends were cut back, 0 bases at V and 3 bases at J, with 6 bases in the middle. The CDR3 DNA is TGTGCCAGCAGCTTAGATAAAGGCTACGAGCAGTACTTC. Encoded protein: CASSLDKGYEQYF.

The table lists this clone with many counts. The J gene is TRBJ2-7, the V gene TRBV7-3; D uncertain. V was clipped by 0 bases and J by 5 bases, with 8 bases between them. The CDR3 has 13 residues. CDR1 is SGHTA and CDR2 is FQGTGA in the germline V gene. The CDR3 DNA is TGTGCCAGCAGCTTAACCAAAGAGGACGAGCAGTACTTC. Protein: CASSLTKEDEQYF. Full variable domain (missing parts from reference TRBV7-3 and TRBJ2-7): GAGVSQTPSNKVTEKGKYVELRCDPISGHTALYWYRQSLGQGPEFLIYFQGTGAADDSGLPNDRFFAVRPEGSVSTLKIQRTERGDSAVYLCASSLTKEDEQYFGPGTRLTVT.

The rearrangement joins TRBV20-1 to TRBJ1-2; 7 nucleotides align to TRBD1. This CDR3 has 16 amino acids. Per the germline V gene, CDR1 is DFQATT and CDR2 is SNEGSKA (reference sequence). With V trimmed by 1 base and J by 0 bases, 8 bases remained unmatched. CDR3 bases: TGCAGTGCTAGAGTTCGGTACAGGGGAGCTAACTATGGCTACACCTTC. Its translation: CSARVRYRGANYGYTF.

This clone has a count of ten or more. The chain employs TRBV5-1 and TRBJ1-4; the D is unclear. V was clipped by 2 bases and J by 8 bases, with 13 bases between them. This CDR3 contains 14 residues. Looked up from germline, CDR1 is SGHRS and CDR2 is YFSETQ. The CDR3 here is CASSFYSSGEKLFF. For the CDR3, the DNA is TGCGCCAGCAGCTTTTATTCGTCCGGAGAAAAACTGTTTTTT.

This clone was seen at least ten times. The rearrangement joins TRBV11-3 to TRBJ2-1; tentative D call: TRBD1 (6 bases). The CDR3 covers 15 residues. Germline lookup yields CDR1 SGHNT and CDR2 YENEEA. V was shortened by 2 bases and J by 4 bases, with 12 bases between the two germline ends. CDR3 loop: CASSLFAGAYNEQFF. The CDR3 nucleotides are TGTGCCAGCAGCTTATTTGCAGGGGCTTACAATGAGCAGTTCTTC. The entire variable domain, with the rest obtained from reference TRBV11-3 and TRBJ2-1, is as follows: EAGVVQSPRYKIIEKKQPVAFWCNPISGHNTLYWYLQNLGQGPELLIRYENEEAVDDSQLPKDRFSAERLKGVDSTLKIQPAELGDSAVYLCASSLFAGAYNEQFFGPGTRLTVL.

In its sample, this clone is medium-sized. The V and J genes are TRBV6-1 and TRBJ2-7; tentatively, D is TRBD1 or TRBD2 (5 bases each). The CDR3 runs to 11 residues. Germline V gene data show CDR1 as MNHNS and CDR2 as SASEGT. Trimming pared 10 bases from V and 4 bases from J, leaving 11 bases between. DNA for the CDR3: TGTGCCACAAGGGGACCTTACGAGCAGTACTTC. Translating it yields CATRGPYEQYF.

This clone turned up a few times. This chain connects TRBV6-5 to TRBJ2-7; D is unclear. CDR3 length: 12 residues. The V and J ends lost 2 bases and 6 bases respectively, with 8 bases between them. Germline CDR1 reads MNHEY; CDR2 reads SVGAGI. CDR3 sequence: CASSYPPAEQYF. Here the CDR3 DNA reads TGTGCCAGCAGTTACCCCCCTGCCGAGCAGTACTTC.

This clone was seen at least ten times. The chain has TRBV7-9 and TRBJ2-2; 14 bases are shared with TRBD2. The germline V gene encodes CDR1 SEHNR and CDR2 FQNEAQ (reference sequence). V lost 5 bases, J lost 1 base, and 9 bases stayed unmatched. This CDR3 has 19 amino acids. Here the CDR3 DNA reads TGTGCCAGCAGCCCCACAGCAGGACTAGCGGGAGGGAACACCGGGGAGCTGTTTTTT. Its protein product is CASSPTAGLAGGNTGELFF. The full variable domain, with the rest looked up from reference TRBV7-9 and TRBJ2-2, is DTGVSQNPRHKITKRGQNVTFRCDPISEHNRLYWYRQTLGQGPEFLTYFQNEAQLEKSRLLSDRFSAERPKGSFSTLEIQRTEQGDSAMYLCASSPTAGLAGGNTGELFFGEGSRLTVL.

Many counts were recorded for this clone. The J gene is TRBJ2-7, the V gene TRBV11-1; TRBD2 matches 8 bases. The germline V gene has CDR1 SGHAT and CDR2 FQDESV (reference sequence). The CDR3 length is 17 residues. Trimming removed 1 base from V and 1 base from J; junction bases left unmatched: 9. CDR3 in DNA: TGTGCCAGCAGCTTAGATAGCCTAGCGGGTCTGTCCTACGAGCAGTACTTC. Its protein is CASSLDSLAGLSYEQYF.

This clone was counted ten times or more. The CDR3 reads CASSAQGTNTEAFF. In DNA, the CDR3 is TGTGCCAGCAGTGCTCAGGGTACGAACACTGAAGCTTTCTTT. The V call is TRBV12-3 or TRBV12-4, the J call TRBJ1-1; D may be TRBD1 (5 bases). Trimming took off 5 bases at V and 1 base at J, with 11 bases between the two ends. CDR3 length: 14 amino acids.

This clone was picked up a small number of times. The CDR3 reads CASSGGAFNQPQHF. The CDR3 DNA reads TGTGCCAGCAGTGGAGGGGCTTTCAATCAGCCCCAGCATTTT. J is TRBJ1-5 and V is TRBV6-1, with D possibly TRBD1 on 5 matching bases. The ends were cut back, 4 bases at V and 3 bases at J, with 10 bases in the middle. The CDR3 runs to 14 residues. Germline assignment: CDR1 MNHNS and CDR2 SASEGT.

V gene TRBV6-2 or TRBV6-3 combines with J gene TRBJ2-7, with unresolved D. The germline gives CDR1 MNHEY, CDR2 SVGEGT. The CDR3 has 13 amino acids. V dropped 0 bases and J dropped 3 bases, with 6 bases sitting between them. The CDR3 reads CASSYSKSYEQYF. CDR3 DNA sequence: TGTGCCAGCAGTTACTCGAAGAGCTACGAGCAGTACTTC.

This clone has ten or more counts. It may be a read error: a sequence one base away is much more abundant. The CDR3 protein is CASSLGVDEQLF. The DNA of the CDR3 is TGTGCCAGCAGTTTAGGGGTCGATGAGCAGCTCTTC. V and J are TRBV28 and TRBJ2-1; no reliable D call. Germline V gene data show CDR1 as MDHEN and CDR2 as SYDVKM. This CDR3 spans 12 amino acids.

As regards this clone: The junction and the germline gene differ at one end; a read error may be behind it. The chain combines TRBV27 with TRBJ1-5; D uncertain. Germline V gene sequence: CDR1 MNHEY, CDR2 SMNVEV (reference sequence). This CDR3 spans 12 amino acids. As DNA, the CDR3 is TGTGCCAGCAGCCGGGCGGGTCAGCCCCAGCAGTTT. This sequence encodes CASSRAGQPQQF.

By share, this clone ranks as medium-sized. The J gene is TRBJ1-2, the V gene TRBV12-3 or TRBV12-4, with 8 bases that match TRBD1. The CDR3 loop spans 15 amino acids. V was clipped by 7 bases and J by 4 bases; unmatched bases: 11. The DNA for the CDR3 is TGTGCCAGCACCAGAGGACAGGGCAGTACCTATGGCTACACCTTC. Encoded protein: CASTRGQGSTYGYTF.

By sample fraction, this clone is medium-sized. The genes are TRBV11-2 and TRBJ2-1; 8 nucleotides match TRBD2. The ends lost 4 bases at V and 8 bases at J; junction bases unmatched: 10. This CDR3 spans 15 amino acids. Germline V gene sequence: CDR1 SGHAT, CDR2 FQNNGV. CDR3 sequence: CASSWASGFNDEQFF. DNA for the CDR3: TGTGCCAGCAGCTGGGCTAGCGGGTTTAACGATGAGCAGTTCTTC.

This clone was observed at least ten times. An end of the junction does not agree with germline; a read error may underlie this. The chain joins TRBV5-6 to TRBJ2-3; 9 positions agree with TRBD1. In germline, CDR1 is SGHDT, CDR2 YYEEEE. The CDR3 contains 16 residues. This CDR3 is CVSSYQTGGLTDTQYF. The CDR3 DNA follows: TGTGTCAGCAGCTACCAAACAGGGGGCCTCACAGATACGCAGTATTTT.

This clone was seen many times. CDR3 sequence: CAISAYRTSGIDNEQFF. CDR3 DNA sequence: TGTGCCATCAGTGCTTATAGGACTAGCGGGATTGACAATGAGCAGTTCTTC. The rearrangement links TRBV10-3 to TRBJ2-1; TRBD2 matches 12 bases. CDR3 size: 17 residues. Germline CDR1 is ENHRY and CDR2 is SYGVKD. The trim removed 4 bases at V and 5 bases at J, leaving 9 bases unmatched.

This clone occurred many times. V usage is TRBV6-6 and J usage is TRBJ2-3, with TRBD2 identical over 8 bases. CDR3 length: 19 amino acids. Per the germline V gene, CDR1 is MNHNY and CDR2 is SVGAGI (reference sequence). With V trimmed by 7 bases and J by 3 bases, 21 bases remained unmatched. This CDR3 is CASKGEVREGLGGTDTQYF. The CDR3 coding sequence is TGTGCCAGCAAAGGTGAAGTACGGGAGGGCCTCGGGGGGACAGATACGCAGTATTTT.